These T cell receptor beta chains were read from a single sample in a study of vaccination and CD4 T cells after COVID-19. TCRdb processed the PCR reads anew with MiXCR; each CDR3 protein has one entry. This sample carries approximately 9,300 distinct CDR3 sequences, 60% to 70% of them seen once, and the ten largest clones take over 20%. The antigens of these receptors remain unknown. Sequencing was done on a sample of CD4+ T cells from blood, cultured in vitro. Every receptor here comes from a human donor who had recovered from COVID-19. Each CDR3 is given with its conserved first and last residue. The D gene is left open where the match is weak. Size is omitted from some rows. Given values are once, few, many or a class for expanded clones.

V,J,D,size,DNA,CDR3
TRBV10-1,TRBJ2-3,-,-,TGCGCCAGCAGTGAGTTGGTCCGGGCGGGGGATACGCAGTATTTT,CASSELVRAGDTQYF
TRBV20-1,TRBJ2-2,-,few,TGCAGTGCTATTGCGACAGGGAACACCGGGGAGCTGTTTTTT,CSAIATGNTGELFF
TRBV6-1,TRBJ2-7,TRBD1,few,TGTGCCAGCAGTCTCGGACAGGGGGGCTACTACGAGCAGTACTTC,CASSLGQGGYYEQYF
TRBV19,TRBJ1-2,-,-,TGTGCCAGTAGTTCGCAGCTAACAGGCTATGGCTACACCTTC,CASSSQLTGYGYTF
TRBV12-3/TRBV12-4,TRBJ2-2,TRBD2,-,TGTGCCAGCAGTCGGGGGGATGGACCGGGGGAGCTGTTTTTT,CASSRGDGPGELFF
TRBV6-1,TRBJ2-7,TRBD2,once,TGTGCCAGCAGGACGGGACTACCAACCTACGAGCAGTACTTC,CASRTGLPTYEQYF
TRBV6-1,TRBJ1-2,-,-,TGTGCCAGCATGAACAGGAGGGGATTGAACACCTTC,CASMNRRGLNTF
TRBV6-1,TRBJ1-6,-,-,TGTGCCAGCAGTCTCGGGATAGATAATTCACCCCTCCACTTT,CASSLGIDNSPLHF
TRBV19,TRBJ1-4,-,-,TGTGCCAGTAGTTCCGGGACCTCAGGTGAAAAACTGTTTTTT,CASSSGTSGEKLFF
TRBV19,TRBJ1-1,-,-,TGTGCCAGTAGTATAGCTTCTACGAACACTGAAGCTTTCTTT,CASSIASTNTEAFF
TRBV7-6,TRBJ1-3,TRBD1,-,TGTGCCAGCAGTTTTACCGGGACAGGGGGCGCGGGGGGAAACACCATATATTTT,CASSFTGTGGAGGNTIYF
TRBV19,TRBJ1-2,-,few,TGTGCCAGTAGCCAACTGACTAACTATGGCTACACCTTC,CASSQLTNYGYTF
TRBV5-1,TRBJ1-1,TRBD1,few,TGCGCCAGCAGCCGTCTCCTCCCCGGACAGGGTGCAAGCACTGAAGCTTTCTTT,CASSRLLPGQGASTEAFF
TRBV19,TRBJ2-2,TRBD1,-,TGTGCCAGTAGTATTTGGGGGACAGGGAACACCGGGGAGCTGTTTTTT,CASSIWGTGNTGELFF
TRBV20-1,TRBJ1-1,TRBD1,-,TGCAGCTCGGTGGGACAGCTGAACACTGAAGCTTTCTTT,CSSVGQLNTEAFF
TRBV7-9,TRBJ1-6,-,-,TGTGCCAGCAGCCCAGGGTGGGGTAATAATTCACCCCTCCACTTT,CASSPGWGNNSPLHF
TRBV6-2/TRBV6-3,TRBJ2-7,TRBD1,-,TGTGCCAGCAGTTACATATGGACAGGCTACGAGCAGTACTTC,CASSYIWTGYEQYF
TRBV6-1,TRBJ1-1,-,few,TGTGCCAGCAGAACCCTGACGGTGAACACTGAAGCTTTCTTT,CASRTLTVNTEAFF
TRBV6-1,TRBJ1-2,-,-,TGTGCCAGCAGTGTGGCGTTCTATGGCTACACCTTC,CASSVAFYGYTF
TRBV7-9,TRBJ2-5,TRBD2,-,TGTGCCAGCAGCTTAGCTAGCGGGGGGGCCTTGGAGACCCAGTACTTC,CASSLASGGALETQYF
TRBV27,TRBJ1-4,TRBD1,-,TGTGCCAGCAGGACAGGGGGATTGAGAGGCACTAATGAAAAACTGTTTTTT,CASRTGGLRGTNEKLFF
TRBV7-9,TRBJ1-1,-,-,TGTGCCAGCAGCTTGACAGATCGGAACACTGAAGCTTTCTTT,CASSLTDRNTEAFF
TRBV5-1,TRBJ2-5,-,-,TGCGCCAGCGGTCAGAACGTGGAAGAGACCCAGTACTTC,CASGQNVEETQYF
TRBV20-1,TRBJ2-3,-,-,TGCAGTGCCACATTGTCGGGAGATACGCAGTATTTT,CSATLSGDTQYF
TRBV4-1,TRBJ1-1,-,-,TGCGCCAGCAGCCAAGGGGAGTGGATGAACACTGAAGCTTTCTTT,CASSQGEWMNTEAFF
TRBV6-5,TRBJ2-3,TRBD1,-,TGTGCCAGCAGCTACAGGGGAGACGAGGGGAATACGCAGTATTTT,CASSYRGDEGNTQYF
TRBV10-1,TRBJ1-1,-,few,TGCGCCAGCAGTGAGCGAGTATCCACTGAAGCTTTCTTT,CASSERVSTEAFF
TRBV28,TRBJ1-2,-,-,TGTGCCAGCAGTTTAAACAGTTTACGGAGAGTGGATGGCTACACCTTC,CASSLNSLRRVDGYTF
TRBV12-5,TRBJ2-3,TRBD1,-,TGTGCTAGTGGTGCGGGACAGGGTTTTACGGGTACGCAGTATTTT,CASGAGQGFTGTQYF
TRBV28,TRBJ1-5,TRBD1,-,TGTGCCAGCAGTTCAGGGGGCGGTGGCAATCAGCCCCAGCATTTT,CASSSGGGGNQPQHF
TRBV20-1,TRBJ2-3,-,-,TGCAGTGCTAGTGGGGGGGCGCACCTCGGCACAGATACGCAGTATTTT,CSASGGAHLGTDTQYF
TRBV20-1,TRBJ1-5,-,few,TGCAGTGCTAGGGGTAGGGGAAATCAGCCCCAGCATTTT,CSARGRGNQPQHF
TRBV19,TRBJ2-5,-,-,TGTGCCAGTAGTATAGATCTACACAAGGAGACCCAGTACTTC,CASSIDLHKETQYF
TRBV7-8,TRBJ1-2,-,-,TGTGCCAGCAGCTTAGTAGGCGCCAGTTGGAGAGGCTACACCTTC,CASSLVGASWRGYTF
TRBV19,TRBJ1-5,-,few,TGTGCCAGTAGTATAGGGACACATCAGCCCCAGCATTTT,CASSIGTHQPQHF
TRBV12-3/TRBV12-4,TRBJ1-1,-,-,TGTGCCAGCAGTTTAGCGGCCGGAACGAACACTGAAGCTTTCTTT,CASSLAAGTNTEAFF
TRBV28,TRBJ1-6,-,-,TGTGCCAGCAGTTTCCCGGGGGCACCCCTCCACTTT,CASSFPGAPLHF
TRBV25-1,TRBJ1-6,-,-,TGTGCCAGCAGTGAAACAGGGAGGAGTTCACCCCTCCACTTT,CASSETGRSSPLHF
TRBV24-1,TRBJ1-2,TRBD1,-,TGTGCCACCAGTGATTTCTCCGGGACAGGGGTTGACTATGGCTACACCTTC,CATSDFSGTGVDYGYTF
TRBV19,TRBJ2-6,-,-,TGTGCCAGTAGGGGTACAGGGTTCTCTGGGGCCAACGTCCTGACTTTC,CASRGTGFSGANVLTF
TRBV7-7,TRBJ2-7,-,-,TGTGCCAGCAGCTCGTACACCGATTTACAGGGTTCCTACGAGCAGTACTTC,CASSSYTDLQGSYEQYF
TRBV20-1,TRBJ1-4,-,few,TGCAGTGCTAGTGAGGTGGGGGTTAATGAAAAACTGTTTTTT,CSASEVGVNEKLFF
TRBV9,TRBJ2-3,TRBD2,few,TGTGCCAGCAGCGCTGCGGCGGGGGTAACCGCAGATACGCAGTATTTT,CASSAAAGVTADTQYF
TRBV12-3/TRBV12-4,TRBJ2-1,TRBD1,-,TGTGCCAGCCGGGACAGGGGTTCCAATGAGCAGTTCTTC,CASRDRGSNEQFF
TRBV18,TRBJ1-2,TRBD1,-,TGTGCCAGCTCACCAACAGGGGGTGAGGTCTATGGCTACACCTTC,CASSPTGGEVYGYTF
TRBV20-1,TRBJ1-1,-,-,TGCAGTGCTAGCAGGGGACCCGAAGCTTTCTTT,CSASRGPEAFF
TRBV19,TRBJ1-6,TRBD1,-,TGTGCCAGTAGAGAGGACAGGACTAATTCACCCCTCCACTTT,CASREDRTNSPLHF
TRBV7-2,TRBJ1-4,TRBD1,once,TGTGCCAGCAGCGGTAGGACAGGCTTTAATGAAAAACTGTTTTTT,CASSGRTGFNEKLFF
TRBV6-4,TRBJ1-2,-,few,TGTGCCAGCAGTGACCAGGTTGGCTATGGCTACACCTTC,CASSDQVGYGYTF
TRBV6-1,TRBJ1-2,TRBD1,-,TGTGCCAGCAGTCGACAGGGGGCGGTCTATGGCTACACCTTC,CASSRQGAVYGYTF
TRBV5-4,TRBJ1-2,TRBD1,-,TGTGCCAGCAGCTCCCCAGACAGGGTATATCACACCTTC,CASSSPDRVYHTF
TRBV2,TRBJ2-2,-,-,TGTGCCAGCAGTGAATCCTCCTACGTGGGGGCCCAGAACACCGGGGAGCTGTTTTTT,CASSESSYVGAQNTGELFF
TRBV6-1,TRBJ2-7,TRBD1,-,TGTGCCAGCAGTCCCGGGACAGGGACCCACGAGCAGTACTTC,CASSPGTGTHEQYF